This is a list of T cell receptor beta chains from one sample in a study of cytomegalovirus exposure and HLA in healthy donors. TCRdb's table, derived via immunoSEQ multiplex PCR, lists solely in-frame clones and lacks some. The repertoire includes about 130,000 clones, around 70% of them detected once, and around 4% sits in the top ten. The source material was PBMCs. The receptors come from a man in his forties in good health and CMV-seropositive. The CDR3 runs from the conserved cysteine through the conserved F or W. Fields, in order: clone size, V gene, J gene, D gene, CDR3 protein, CDR3 DNA. The D gene is left open where the match is weak. A row's size may be missing; if present it is once, few, many or a size class.

size: NA; V: TRBV5-5; J: TRBJ2-7; D: NA; CDR3: CASSLSGVATFYEQYF; DNA: TGTGCCAGCAGCTTGTCAGGGGTAGCAACATTCTACGAGCAGTACTTC
size: NA; V: TRBV7-2; J: TRBJ2-7; D: NA; CDR3: CASSLANYYEQYF; DNA: TGTGCCAGCAGCTTGGCAAACTACTACGAGCAGTACTTC
size: NA; V: TRBV7-8; J: TRBJ1-3; D: NA; CDR3: CASSFPSGGGAGNTIYF; DNA: TGTGCCAGCAGCTTCCCCTCCGGAGGAGGAGCTGGAAACACCATATATTTT
size: NA; V: TRBV11-3; J: TRBJ2-7; D: NA; CDR3: CASSLGRRNEQYF; DNA: TGTGCCAGCAGCTTAGGAAGGCGGAACGAGCAGTACTTC
size: NA; V: TRBV6-1; J: TRBJ1-4; D: TRBD1; CDR3: CASKGQGNEKLFF; DNA: TGTGCCAGCAAGGGACAGGGGAATGAAAAACTGTTTTTT
size: NA; V: TRBV6-1; J: TRBJ1-4; D: NA; CDR3: CASSEDGVGDEKLFF; DNA: TGTGCCAGCAGTGAAGATGGGGTAGGGGATGAAAAACTGTTTTTT
size: NA; V: TRBV7-8; J: TRBJ2-1; D: NA; CDR3: CASSPQGRYKQFF; DNA: TGTGCCAGCAGCCCACAGGGTAGATATAAGCAGTTCTTC
size: NA; V: TRBV15; J: TRBJ2-7; D: TRBD2; CDR3: CATSWGGDEQYF; DNA: TGTGCCACCAGCTGGGGGGGGGACGAGCAGTACTTC
size: NA; V: TRBV5-6; J: TRBJ2-6; D: NA; CDR3: CASSRSGSGANVLTF; DNA: TGTGCCAGCAGCCGATCAGGCTCTGGGGCCAACGTCCTGACTTTC
size: NA; V: TRBV4-1; J: TRBJ2-7; D: NA; CDR3: CASSLREASEQYF; DNA: TGCGCCAGCAGCCTTCGAGAGGCAAGCGAGCAGTACTTC
size: NA; V: TRBV6-1; J: TRBJ1-2; D: NA; CDR3: CASSGSADGYTF; DNA: TGTGCCAGCAGTGGGTCCGCAGATGGCTACACCTTC
size: NA; V: TRBV4-1; J: TRBJ1-5; D: NA; CDR3: CASSREYRVGNQPQHF; DNA: TGCGCCAGCAGCCGCGAATACAGGGTCGGCAATCAGCCCCAGCATTTT
size: NA; V: TRBV9; J: TRBJ2-7; D: TRBD2; CDR3: CASSVGTSVREQYF; DNA: TGTGCCAGCAGCGTAGGGACTAGCGTGAGGGAGCAGTACTTC
size: few; V: TRBV7-9; J: TRBJ1-1; D: NA; CDR3: CASSSHAGANTEAFF; DNA: TGTGCCAGCAGCTCCCATGCAGGGGCGAACACTGAAGCTTTCTTT
size: NA; V: TRBV27; J: TRBJ2-3; D: TRBD1; CDR3: CASSPERDRGGDTRYF; DNA: TGTGCCAGCAGTCCGGAGCGGGACAGGGGGGGAGATACGCGGTATTTT
size: NA; V: TRBV5-5; J: TRBJ2-3; D: NA; CDR3: CASSLEGADTQYF; DNA: TGTGCCAGCAGCTTGGAGGGAGCAGATACGCAGTATTTT
size: NA; V: TRBV7-9; J: TRBJ2-1; D: NA; CDR3: CASTPADSYNEQFF; DNA: TGTGCCAGTACGCCAGCGGACTCCTACAATGAGCAGTTCTTC